This section outlines one TCR beta chain sequence together with its context. Its antigen is currently unknown. Deletions cut 1 base from V and 0 bases from J, with 10 bases between. The CDR3 loop spans 15 amino acids. Per the germline V gene, CDR1 is SGHTA and CDR2 is FQGNSA. TCRdb's copy holds only in-frame clones and misses some; the assay was immunoSEQ multiplex PCR. Seen here are some 420,000 clones, roughly 90% observed once, and the top ten hold roughly 4%. The data derive from a study of Ad26.COV2.S vaccination and SARS-CoV-2 variants. Study conclusions and caveats: It is possible that the TCR breadth and depth analyses underestimated the total T cell responses. The placebo group had lower spike-specific TCR breadth than the vaccine recipients did.

The treatment denotes: some 19 received Ad26.COV2.S at low or high dose, single or two shots; 5 received placebo; per-sample allocation not given. Samples analyzed were those drawn on day 63 after the first vaccine or placebo injection. The sample in question was peripheral blood, obtained in a trial of Ad26.COV2.S vaccine versus placebo. The TCR was taken from a person between 18 and 65 years old who received the Ad26.COV2.S COVID-19 vaccine or a placebo. The V call is TRBV7-2, the J call TRBJ2-7; D is unclear. Here the CDR3 DNA reads TGTGCCAGCAGCTTAGTAGCTATAGTCTCCTACGAGCAGTACTTC. The encoded protein is CASSLVAIVSYEQYF.